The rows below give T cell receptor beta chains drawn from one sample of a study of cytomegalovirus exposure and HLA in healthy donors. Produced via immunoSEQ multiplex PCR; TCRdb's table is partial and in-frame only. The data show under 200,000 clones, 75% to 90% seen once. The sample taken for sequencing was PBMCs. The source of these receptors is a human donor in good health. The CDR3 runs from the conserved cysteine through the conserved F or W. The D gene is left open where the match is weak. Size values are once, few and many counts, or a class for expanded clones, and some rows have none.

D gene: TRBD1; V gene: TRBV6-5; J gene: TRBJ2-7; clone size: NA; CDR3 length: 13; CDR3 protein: CASSRDRAYEQYF; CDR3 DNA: TGTGCCAGCAGTCGAGACAGGGCCTACGAGCAGTACTTC
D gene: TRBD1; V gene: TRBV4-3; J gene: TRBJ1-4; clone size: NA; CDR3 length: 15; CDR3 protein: CASKSYGTDNEKLFF; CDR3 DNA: TGCGCCAGCAAATCGTACGGGACAGATAATGAAAAACTGTTTTTT
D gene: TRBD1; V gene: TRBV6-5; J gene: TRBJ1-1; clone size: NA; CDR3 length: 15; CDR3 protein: CASRDDGTGNTEAFF; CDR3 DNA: TGTGCCAGCAGGGATGACGGGACAGGGAACACTGAAGCTTTCTTT
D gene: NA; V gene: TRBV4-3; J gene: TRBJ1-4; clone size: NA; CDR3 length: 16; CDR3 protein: CASSQDRAGGREKLFF; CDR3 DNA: TGCGCCAGCAGCCAAGATCGGGCGGGGGGCCGAGAAAAACTGTTTTTT
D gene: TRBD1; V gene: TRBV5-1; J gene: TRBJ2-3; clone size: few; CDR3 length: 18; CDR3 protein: CASSLAGGQGKFTDTQYF; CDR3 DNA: TGCGCCAGCAGCCTAGCAGGAGGACAGGGAAAGTTCACAGATACGCAGTATTTT
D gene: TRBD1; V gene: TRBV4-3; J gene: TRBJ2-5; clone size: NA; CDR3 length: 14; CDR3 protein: CASSQEQGQETQYF; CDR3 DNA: TGCGCCAGCAGCCAAGAACAGGGGCAAGAGACCCAGTACTTC
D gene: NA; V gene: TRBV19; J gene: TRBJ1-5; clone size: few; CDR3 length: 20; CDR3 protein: CASKNHRYIPNTNSNQPQHF; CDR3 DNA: TGTGCCAGTAAAAATCACCGCTATATCCCCAATACGAATAGCAATCAGCCCCAGCATTTT
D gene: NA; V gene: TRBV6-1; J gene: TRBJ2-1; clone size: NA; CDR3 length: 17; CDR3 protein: CASSEALPGSIYNEQFF; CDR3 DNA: TGTGCCAGCAGTGAAGCGCTTCCAGGGTCGATTTACAATGAGCAGTTCTTC
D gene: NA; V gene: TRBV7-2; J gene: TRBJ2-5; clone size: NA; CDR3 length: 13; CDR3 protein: CASSSRGLETQYF; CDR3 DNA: TGTGCCAGCAGCTCGCGGGGACTCGAGACCCAGTACTTC
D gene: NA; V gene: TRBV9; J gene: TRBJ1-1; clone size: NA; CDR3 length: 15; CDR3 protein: CASSVAPGWDTEAFF; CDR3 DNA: TGTGCCAGCAGCGTAGCTCCGGGGTGGGACACTGAAGCTTTCTTT
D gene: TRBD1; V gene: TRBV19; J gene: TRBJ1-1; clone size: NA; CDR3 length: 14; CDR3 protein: CASTMGQKRVEAFF; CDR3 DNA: TGTGCCAGTACCATGGGACAGAAAAGGGTTGAAGCTTTCTTT
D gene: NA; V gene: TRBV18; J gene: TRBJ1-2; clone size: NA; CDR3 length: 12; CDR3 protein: CASSPDSYGYTF; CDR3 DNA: TGTGCCAGCTCACCTGACAGCTATGGCTACACCTTC
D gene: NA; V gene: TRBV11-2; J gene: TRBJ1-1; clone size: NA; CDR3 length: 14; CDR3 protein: CASSLRGRNTEAFF; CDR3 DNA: TGTGCCAGCAGCTTGCGGGGGAGGAACACTGAAGCTTTCTTT
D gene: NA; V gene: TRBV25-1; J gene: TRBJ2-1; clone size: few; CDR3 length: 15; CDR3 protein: CASSARGQTYNEQFF; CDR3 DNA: TGTGCCAGCAGTGCCCGAGGACAGACCTACAATGAGCAGTTCTTC
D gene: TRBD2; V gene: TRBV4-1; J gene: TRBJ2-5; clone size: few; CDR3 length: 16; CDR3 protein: CASSQETLAGRETQYF; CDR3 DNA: TGCGCCAGCAGCCAAGAAACGCTAGCGGGGAGGGAGACCCAGTACTTC
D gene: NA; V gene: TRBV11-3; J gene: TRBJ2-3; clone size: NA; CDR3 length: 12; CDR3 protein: CASSLREDTQYF; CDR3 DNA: TGTGCCAGCAGCTTAAGAGAGGATACGCAGTATTTT
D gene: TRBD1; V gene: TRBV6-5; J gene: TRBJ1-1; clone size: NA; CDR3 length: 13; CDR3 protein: CASSRGQGAEAFF; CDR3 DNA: TGTGCCAGCAGTCGCGGACAGGGCGCTGAAGCTTTCTTT
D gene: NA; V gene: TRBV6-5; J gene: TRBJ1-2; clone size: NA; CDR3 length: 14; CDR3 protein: CASSPTTRGYGYTF; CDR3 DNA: TGTGCCAGCAGTCCTACAACGCGAGGATATGGCTACACCTTC
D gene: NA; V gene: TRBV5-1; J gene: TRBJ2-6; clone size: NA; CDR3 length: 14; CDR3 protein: CASHEGAGANVLTF; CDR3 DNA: TGCGCCTCCCATGAAGGGGCTGGGGCCAACGTCCTGACTTTC
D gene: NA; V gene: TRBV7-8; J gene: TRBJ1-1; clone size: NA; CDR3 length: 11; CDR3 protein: CASSSLWEAFF; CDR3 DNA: TGTGCCAGCAGTTCACTGTGGGAGGCTTTCTTT
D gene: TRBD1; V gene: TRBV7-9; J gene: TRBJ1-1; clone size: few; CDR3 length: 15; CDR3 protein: CASSLAQGAHTEAFF; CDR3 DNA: TGTGCCAGCAGCTTAGCGCAGGGGGCCCACACTGAAGCTTTCTTT
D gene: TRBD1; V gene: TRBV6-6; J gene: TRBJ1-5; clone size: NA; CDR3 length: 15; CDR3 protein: CASSGQGEANQPQHF; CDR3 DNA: TGTGCCAGCAGTGGACAGGGAGAGGCCAATCAGCCCCAGCATTTT
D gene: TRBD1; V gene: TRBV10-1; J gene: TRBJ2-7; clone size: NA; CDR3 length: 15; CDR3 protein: CASSIHRGLNNEQYF; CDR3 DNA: TGCGCCAGCAGTATCCACAGGGGGCTGAATAACGAGCAGTACTTC
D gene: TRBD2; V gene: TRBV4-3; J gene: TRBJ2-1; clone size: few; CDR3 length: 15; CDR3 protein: CASSQDGLAGARQFF; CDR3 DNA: TGCGCCAGCAGCCAAGACGGCCTAGCGGGGGCCCGGCAGTTCTTC
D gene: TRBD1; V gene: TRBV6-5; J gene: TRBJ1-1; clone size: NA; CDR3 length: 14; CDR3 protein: CASRPGTVNTEAFF; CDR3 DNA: TGTGCCAGCAGGCCCGGGACAGTGAACACTGAAGCTTTCTTT
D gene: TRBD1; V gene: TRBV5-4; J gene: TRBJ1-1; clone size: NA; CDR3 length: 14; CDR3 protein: CASSSRNRGIEAFF; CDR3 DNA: TGTGCCAGCAGCTCCCGTAACAGGGGAATTGAAGCTTTCTTT
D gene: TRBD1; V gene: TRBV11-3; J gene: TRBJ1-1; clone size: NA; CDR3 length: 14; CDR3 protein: CASSLAGQHTEAFF; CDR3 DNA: TGTGCCAGCAGCTTAGCGGGACAGCACACTGAAGCTTTCTTT
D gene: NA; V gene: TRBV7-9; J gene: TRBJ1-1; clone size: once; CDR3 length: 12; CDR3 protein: CASTPGDTEAFF; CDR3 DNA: TGTGCCAGCACCCCGGGGGACACTGAAGCTTTCTTT
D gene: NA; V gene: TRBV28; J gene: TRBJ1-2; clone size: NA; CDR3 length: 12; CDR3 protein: CASSLELYGYTF; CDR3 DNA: TGTGCCAGCAGTTTAGAGCTGTATGGCTACACCTTC
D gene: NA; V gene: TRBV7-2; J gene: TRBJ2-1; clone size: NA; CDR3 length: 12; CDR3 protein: CASTPPDNEQFF; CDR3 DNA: TGTGCCAGCACCCCCCCGGACAATGAGCAGTTCTTC
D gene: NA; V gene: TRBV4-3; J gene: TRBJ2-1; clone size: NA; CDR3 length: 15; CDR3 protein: CASSQPGGSYNEQFF; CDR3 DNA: TGCGCCAGCAGCCAACCCGGGGGCTCCTACAATGAGCAGTTCTTC
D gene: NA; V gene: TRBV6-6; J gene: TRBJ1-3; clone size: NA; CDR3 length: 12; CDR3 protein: CASGQYGNTIYF; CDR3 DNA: TGTGCCAGCGGACAGTATGGAAACACCATATATTTT
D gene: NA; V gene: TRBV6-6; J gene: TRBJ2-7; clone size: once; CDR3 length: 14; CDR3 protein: CASSYSNGMGEQYF; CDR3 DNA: TGTGCCAGCAGTTACTCGAACGGGATGGGAGAGCAGTACTTC
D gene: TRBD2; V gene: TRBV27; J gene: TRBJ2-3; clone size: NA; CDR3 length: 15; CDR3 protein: CASTIAGLGTDTQYF; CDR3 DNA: TGTGCCAGCACTATAGCGGGACTAGGCACAGATACGCAGTATTTT
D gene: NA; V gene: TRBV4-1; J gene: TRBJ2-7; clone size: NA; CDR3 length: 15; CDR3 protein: CASSLWRGGLNEQYF; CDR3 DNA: TGCGCCAGCAGCCTGTGGAGGGGGGGTCTCAACGAGCAGTACTTC
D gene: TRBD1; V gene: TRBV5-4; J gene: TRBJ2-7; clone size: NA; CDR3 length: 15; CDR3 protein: CASSFTGGLSGEQYF; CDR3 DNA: TGTGCCAGCAGCTTTACAGGGGGCCTCTCTGGCGAGCAGTACTTC
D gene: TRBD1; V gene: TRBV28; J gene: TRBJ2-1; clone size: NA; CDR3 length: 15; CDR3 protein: CASMSGQGDTHEQFF; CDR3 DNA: TGTGCCAGCATGTCGGGACAGGGGGATACCCATGAGCAGTTCTTC
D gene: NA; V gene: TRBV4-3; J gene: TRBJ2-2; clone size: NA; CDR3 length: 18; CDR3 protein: CASSPKDQASYHTGELFF; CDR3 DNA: TGCGCCAGCAGCCCCAAGGATCAGGCTAGCTATCACACCGGGGAGCTGTTTTTT
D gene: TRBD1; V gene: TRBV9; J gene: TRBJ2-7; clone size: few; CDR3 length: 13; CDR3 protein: CASSGPGGREQYF; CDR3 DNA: TGTGCCAGCAGCGGACCAGGGGGCAGGGAGCAGTACTTC
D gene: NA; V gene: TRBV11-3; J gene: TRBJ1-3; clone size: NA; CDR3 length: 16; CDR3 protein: CASSGGGSLSGNTIYF; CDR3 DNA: TGTGCCAGCTCTGGCGGTGGTTCTCTCTCTGGAAACACCATATATTTT
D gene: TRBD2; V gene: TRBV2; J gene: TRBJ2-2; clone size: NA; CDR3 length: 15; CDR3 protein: CASRTLAGGAGELFF; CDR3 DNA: TGTGCCAGCAGAACACTAGCGGGGGGTGCCGGGGAGCTGTTTTTT
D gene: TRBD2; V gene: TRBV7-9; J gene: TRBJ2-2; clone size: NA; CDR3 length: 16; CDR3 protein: CASSILGLAGTGELFF; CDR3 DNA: TGTGCCAGCAGCATCCTAGGACTAGCCGGCACCGGGGAGCTGTTTTTT
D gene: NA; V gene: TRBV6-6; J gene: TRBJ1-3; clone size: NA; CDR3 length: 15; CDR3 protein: CAILDSTSSGNTIYF; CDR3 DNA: TGTGCCATCTTAGACAGTACGTCCTCTGGAAACACCATATATTTT
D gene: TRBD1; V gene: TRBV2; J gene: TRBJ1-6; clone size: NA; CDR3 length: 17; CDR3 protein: CASSVTGGASYNSPLHF; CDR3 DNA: TGTGCCAGCAGTGTGACAGGGGGCGCCTCCTATAATTCACCCCTCCACTTT
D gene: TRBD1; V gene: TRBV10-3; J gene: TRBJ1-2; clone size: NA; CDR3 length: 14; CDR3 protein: CAISEGRGQYGYTF; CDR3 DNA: TGTGCCATCAGTGAGGGCAGGGGGCAATATGGCTACACCTTC
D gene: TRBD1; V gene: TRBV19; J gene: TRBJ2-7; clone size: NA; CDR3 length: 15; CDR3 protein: CASSTHRGLGYEQYF; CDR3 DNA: TGTGCCAGTAGTACTCACAGGGGGCTGGGGTACGAGCAGTACTTC
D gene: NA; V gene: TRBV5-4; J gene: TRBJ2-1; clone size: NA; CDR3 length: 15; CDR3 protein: CASSKGGGNGNEQFF; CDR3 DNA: TGTGCCAGCAGCAAAGGGGGGGGGAACGGTAATGAGCAGTTCTTC
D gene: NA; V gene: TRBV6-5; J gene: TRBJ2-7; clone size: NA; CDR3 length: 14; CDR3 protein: CASSDYRVGYEQYF; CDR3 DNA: TGTGCCAGCAGTGACTACAGGGTGGGCTACGAGCAGTACTTC
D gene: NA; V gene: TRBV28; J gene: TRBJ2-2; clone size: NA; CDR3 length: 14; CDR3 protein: CASSPHIEPGELFF; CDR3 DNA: TGTGCCAGCAGTCCGCATATAGAGCCCGGGGAGCTGTTTTTT
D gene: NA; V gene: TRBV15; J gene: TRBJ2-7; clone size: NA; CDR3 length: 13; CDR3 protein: CATRPTASYEQYF; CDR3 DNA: TGTGCCACCAGACCGACAGCATCCTACGAGCAGTACTTC
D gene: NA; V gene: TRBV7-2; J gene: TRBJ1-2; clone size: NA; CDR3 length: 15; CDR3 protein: CASSASKDSNYGYTF; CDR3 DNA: TGTGCCAGCAGCGCGTCAAAGGACAGTAACTATGGCTACACCTTC
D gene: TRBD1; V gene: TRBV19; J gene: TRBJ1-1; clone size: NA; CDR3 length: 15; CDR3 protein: CASSIGGTAVLEAFF; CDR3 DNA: TGTGCCAGTAGTATAGGAGGGACAGCCGTGCTCGAAGCTTTCTTT
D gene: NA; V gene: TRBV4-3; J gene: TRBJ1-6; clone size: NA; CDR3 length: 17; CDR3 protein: CASSPAGPAGGYSPLHF; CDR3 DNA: TGCGCCAGCAGCCCCGCGGGGCCTGCCGGGGGGTATTCACCCCTCCACTTT
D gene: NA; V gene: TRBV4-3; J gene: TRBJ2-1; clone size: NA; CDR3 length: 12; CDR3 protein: CASSQDNNEQFF; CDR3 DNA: TGCGCCAGCAGCCAAGATAACAATGAGCAGTTCTTC